Listed here are 11 T cell receptor beta chains from one sample, sequenced in a study of immune heterogeneity within non-small cell lung tumors. With 32 V and 13 J primers, multiplex PCR amplified the TCR beta CDR3. TCRdb re-analysed the multiplex PCR reads in MiXCR, keeping a single row per CDR3 protein. The table records 4,300 or so distinct CDR3 sequences, less than 25% of them present only once. Bulk tumor genomic DNA (approximately 600 ng per sample) served as template. During surgery, several far-apart biopsies were obtained from every primary tumor. Surgery that was curative in intent was performed on patients with untreated, newly diagnosed non-small cell lung cancer. Sequenced input: lung tumor tissue. The receptor source for this set is a man in his forties or fifties with non-small cell lung cancer.

This clonotype was counted many times. The CDR3: CASSFSWQNNEQFF. The CDR3 DNA follows: TGCGCCAGCAGCTTTAGTTGGCAGAACAATGAGCAGTTCTTC. The chain carries TRBV5-1 and TRBJ2-1; D ambiguous. Trimming cost V 2 bases and J 5 bases, with 11 bases left between them. Germline values: CDR1 SGHRS, CDR2 YFSETQ. The CDR3 runs to 14 residues.

This clonotype has at least ten counts. This sequence joins TRBV5-1 and TRBJ2-7, with D possibly being TRBD1 or TRBD2 (7 bases each). Germline V gene sequence: CDR1 SGHRS, CDR2 YFSETQ. The length of the CDR3 is 15 residues. The V end was cut by 4 bases, the J end by 3 bases, with 17 bases between. CDR3 sequence: CASSRGGGSGYEQYF. DNA for the CDR3: TGCGCCAGCAGCCGGGGAGGGGGCAGCGGCTACGAGCAGTACTTC.

By frequency in the sample, this clonotype is medium-sized. CDR3 region: CASSLDLAVGSDTQYF. CDR3 nucleotide sequence: TGTGCCAGCAGCTTAGACCTAGCGGTGGGATCAGATACGCAGTATTTT. The V and J genes are TRBV7-2 and TRBJ2-3; 7 positions match TRBD2. The J segment lost 4 bases and the V segment lost 1 base, leaving 8 bases of the junction unmatched. The CDR3 runs 16 residues. In germline, CDR1 is SGHTA, CDR2 FQGNSA.

This clonotype was seen many times. This rearrangement joins TRBV3-1 to TRBJ2-7; tentatively, D is TRBD1 (5 bases). This CDR3 contains 15 residues. Germline V lookup: CDR1 LGHDT, CDR2 YNNKEL (reference sequence). V lost 4 bases and J lost 2, with 15 bases in between. CDR3: CASSPTGQITYEQYF. CDR3 in DNA: TGTGCCAGCAGCCCGACCGGACAAATCACCTACGAGCAGTACTTC.

By frequency in the sample, this clonotype is medium-sized (0.01 to 0.1%). The chain recombines TRBV3-1 with TRBJ1-1; 10 bases match TRBD1. CDR1 LGHDT and CDR2 YNNKEL come from the germline V gene (reference sequence). J gave up 10 bases and V 4 bases, and 3 bases lay outside the gene matches. The CDR3 contains 12 residues. In nucleotides, the CDR3 is TGTGCCAGCAGCCTGGACAGGGGGGGAGCTTTCTTT. Translating gives CASSLDRGGAFF.

For this clonotype: One end of the junction is discordant with germline, which a read error may explain. The CDR3 sequence: CVSSYLSGGPNEQFF. DNA of the CDR3: TGTGTCAGCAGTTATCTATCGGGGGGGCCCAATGAGCAGTTCTTC. The chain combines TRBV6-5 with TRBJ2-1, with 8 bases fitting TRBD2. This CDR3 comprises 15 residues. The germline V gene has CDR1 MNHEY and CDR2 SVGAGI.

This clonotype was seen a few times. A much bigger clone sits one base away, suggesting this may be a read error. The V call is TRBV20-1, the J call TRBJ2-5; D not resolved. Trimming left V 2 bases short and J 9 bases short, with 13 bases between. The CDR3 runs 12 residues. Per germline, CDR1 DFQATT and CDR2 SNEGSKA (reference sequence). CDR3 protein: CSARQAHGSQYF. The CDR3, as DNA: TGCAGTGCTAGACAGGCCCACGGGTCCCAGTACTTC.

In its sample, this clonotype is medium-sized. The chain carries TRBV20-1 and TRBJ2-5, with D perhaps matching TRBD1 or TRBD2 (5 bases each). V lost 6 bases, J lost 5 bases, and 19 bases lay in between. This CDR3 region has 14 residues. Germline V gives CDR1 DFQATT, CDR2 SNEGSKA (reference sequence). CDR3: CSARIGALKETQYF. The CDR3 coding sequence is TGCAGTGCCCGGATCGGGGCCCTCAAGGAGACCCAGTACTTC.

Worth noting for this clonotype: Being one base from a much bigger clone, this may be a read error. This sequence joins TRBV11-2 and TRBJ2-3; 10 bases match TRBD2. This CDR3 is 14 amino acids long. The V segment lost 5 bases and the J segment 7 bases; nucleotides outside the gene matches: 6. Germline assignment: CDR1 SGHAT and CDR2 FQNNGV. CDR3 sequence (DNA): TGTGCCAGCAGCCCAAGCGGGAGGGCACATACGCAGTATTTT. Translated, it gives CASSPSGRAHTQYF.

This clonotype was seen more than once but under ten times. A clone one base away is much larger, so this may be a read error. V usage is TRBV10-2 and J usage is TRBJ1-6; weak D call: TRBD1 (6 bases). The CDR3 has 14 residues. From germline, CDR1 is WSHSY and CDR2 SAAADI. In nucleotides, the CDR3 is TGCGCCTCAAGAGAACAGGGATCGGATTCACACCTCCACTTT. It codes for CASREQGSDSHLHF.

This clonotype has ten or more counts. This chain joins TRBV10-1 and TRBJ1-1; D is ambiguous. From germline, CDR1 is WNHNN and CDR2 SYGVQD (reference sequence). V dropped 3 bases and J dropped 6 bases, with 8 bases sitting between them. The CDR3 is 12 amino acids. CDR3 amino acids: CASSDPGSEAFF. The CDR3 nucleotides are TGCGCCAGCAGTGACCCTGGGTCTGAAGCTTTCTTT.